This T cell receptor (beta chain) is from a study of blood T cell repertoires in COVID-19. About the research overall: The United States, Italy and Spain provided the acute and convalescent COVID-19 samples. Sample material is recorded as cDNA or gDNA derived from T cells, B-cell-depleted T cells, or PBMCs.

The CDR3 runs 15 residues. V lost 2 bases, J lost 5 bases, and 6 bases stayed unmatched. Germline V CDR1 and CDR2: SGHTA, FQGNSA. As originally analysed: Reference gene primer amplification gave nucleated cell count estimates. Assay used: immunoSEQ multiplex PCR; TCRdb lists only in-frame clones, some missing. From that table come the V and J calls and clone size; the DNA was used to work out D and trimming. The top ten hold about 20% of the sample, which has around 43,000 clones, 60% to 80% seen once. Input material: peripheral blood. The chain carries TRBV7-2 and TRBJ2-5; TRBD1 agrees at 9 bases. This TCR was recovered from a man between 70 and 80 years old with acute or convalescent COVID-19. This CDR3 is CASSLRTGVSETQYF. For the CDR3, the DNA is TGTGCCAGCAGCTTACGGACAGGGGTGAGCGAGACCCAGTACTTC.